The source of this TCR beta chain is a study of blood T cell repertoires in COVID-19 (dated by TCRdb to 2020 to 2022). About the investigation overall: Samples from collaborators originated in the United States, Italy and Spain and spanned both the acute and convalescent phases of COVID-19. The prospective study material was composed of cDNA or gDNA derived from T cells, B-cell-depleted T cells, or PBMCs. The repertoires were released in a freely available public database intended as a resource for research on the immune response to SARS-CoV-2. Where available, HLA class I and class II types were obtained from metadata supplied by the sample provider rather than from assay-based typing. The samples were drawn from two sources: the first 160 participants of the ongoing ImmuneRACE study, and over 1,000 subjects contributed by 6 global collaborators. Deeply sampled blood TCRbeta repertoires from subjects exposed to, actively infected with, or recovered from COVID-19 were included in the dataset. The sample metadata nearly always contained a de-identified subject ID, COVID-19 status, age in years and sex. Here is what the overall study found, with its caveats: The quantity of clinical and demographic metadata differed by source and by participant and was supplied without curation.

The germline ends are 13 bases apart after V is trimmed by 5 bases and J by 2 bases. CDR1 is given as SGHTA and CDR2 as FQGTGA, both from the germline V gene. The CDR3 sequence holds 14 residues, the cysteine and phenylalanine included. The DNA shown is the 42-base CDR3, in frame from base 1. A single count supports this clone. The antigen it binds to is not known. No much larger clone exists at a distance of one base, and base qualities are not known. The immunoSEQ Assay, a bias-controlled multiplex PCR, was used to amplify TCRbeta CDR3 regions from genomic DNA. For the original study's pipeline: Nucleated cell counts per sample were estimated from amplification of reference gene primers within the assay. Sequence reads were collapsed and filtered to measure the absolute abundance of every unique TCRbeta CDR3 rearrangement. Productive Simpson clonality was computed per sample as the square root of Simpson's diversity index over productive rearrangements. TCRdb re-hosts the immuneACCESS table, in-frame sequences only. Its copies lack some clones; in the studies checked, an unresolved V gene accounts for under half of them, and the cause for the rest is not known. V and J calls and clone size are given by that table; D and trimming were obtained from the DNA. The sample contains over 70,000 clones, 60% to 85% of them found a single time. Roughly 45% of the sample belongs to the ten largest clones.

The collaborating institutions used their own protocols to collect whole blood in K2EDTA tubes. Collaborator samples were shipped for TCRbeta analysis as frozen whole blood, isolated PBMCs, or DNA extracted from either sample type. This TCR came from a human donor in a cohort sampled during active COVID-19. The material sequenced was peripheral blood. This chain joins TRBV7-3 to TRBJ2-7, with an unclear D gene assignment. The DNA sequence reads TGTGCCAGCAGCCCACGCGGCAAAACCTACGAGCAGTACTTC. Translated, it reads CASSPRGKTYEQYF.